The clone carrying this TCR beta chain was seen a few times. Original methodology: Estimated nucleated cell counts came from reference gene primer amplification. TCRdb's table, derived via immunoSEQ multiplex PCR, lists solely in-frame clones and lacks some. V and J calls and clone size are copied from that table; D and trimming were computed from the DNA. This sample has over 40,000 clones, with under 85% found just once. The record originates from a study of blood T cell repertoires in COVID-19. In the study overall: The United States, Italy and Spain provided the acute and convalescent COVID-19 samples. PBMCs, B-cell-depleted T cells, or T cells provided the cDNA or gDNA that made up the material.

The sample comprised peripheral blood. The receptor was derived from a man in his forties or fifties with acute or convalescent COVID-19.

The CDR3 sequence: CASSQRQGTSTDTQYF. CDR3 in DNA: TGTGCCAGCAGCCAGAGACAGGGGACTAGCACAGATACGCAGTATTTT. This chain links TRBV4-2 with TRBJ2-3; 8 nucleotides agree with TRBD1. The CDR3 has 16 residues. The germline V gene has CDR1 LGHNA and CDR2 YNFKEQ. Unmatched junction bases numbered 5, after V lost 3 bases and J lost 0 bases.